This T cell receptor (beta chain) was retrieved from a study of cytomegalovirus exposure and HLA in healthy donors. As for the study in general: Among a few hundred genotyped donors, about 80% fell in the Caucasian-associated ancestry cluster.

PCR amplification relied on 60 Vbeta primers (plus 13 Jbeta primers). Per the original data handling: Later, an analysis found 80 million or so unique TCR beta chains, and about 10 million of these were shared. Measured with immunoSEQ multiplex PCR; TCRdb has only the in-frame clones, and not every one. Clone size and V and J calls were adopted from that table, with D and trimming inferred from the DNA. The repertoire has roughly 99,000 clones, approximately 80% of them found once; the top ten carry under 5%. The CDR3 covers 13 residues. Looked up from germline, CDR1 is MDHEN and CDR2 is SYDVKM. The V end lost 5 bases, the J end lost 3 bases, and 10 bases lay between the germline ends. General study findings and limits: Researchers reportedly found TCR beta sequences accurately predicted most subjects' HLA-A and HLA-B alleles. The Asian-associated ancestry cluster reportedly had fewer N-insertions than the roughly 670-donor mean in a later analysis.

A word on this clone: What it recognizes is unknown.

The chain joins TRBV28 to TRBJ1-2; D is unclear. The sample was PBMCs. The TCR was taken from a male donor in good health and CMV-seronegative. The CDR3 nucleotides are TGTGCCAGCAGTAGCGTTGTCTACTATGGCTACACCTTC. Amino acid sequence: CASSSVVYYGYTF.